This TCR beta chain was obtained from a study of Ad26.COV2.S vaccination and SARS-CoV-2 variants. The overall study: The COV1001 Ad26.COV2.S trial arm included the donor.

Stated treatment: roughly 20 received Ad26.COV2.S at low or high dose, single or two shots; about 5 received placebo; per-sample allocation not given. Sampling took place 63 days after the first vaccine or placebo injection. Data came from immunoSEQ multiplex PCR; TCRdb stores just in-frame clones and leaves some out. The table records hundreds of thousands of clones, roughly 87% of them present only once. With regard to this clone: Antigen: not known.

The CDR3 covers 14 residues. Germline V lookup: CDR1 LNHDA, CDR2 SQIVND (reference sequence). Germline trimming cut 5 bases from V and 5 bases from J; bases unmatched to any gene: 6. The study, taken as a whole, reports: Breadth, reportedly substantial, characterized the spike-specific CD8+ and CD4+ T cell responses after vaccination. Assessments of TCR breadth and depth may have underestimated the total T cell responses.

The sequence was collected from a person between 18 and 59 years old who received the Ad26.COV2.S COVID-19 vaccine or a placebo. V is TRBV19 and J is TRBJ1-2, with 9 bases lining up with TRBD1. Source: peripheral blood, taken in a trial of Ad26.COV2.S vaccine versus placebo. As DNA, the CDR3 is TGTGCCAGTAGTCTCTCGGGACAGGGTTATGGCTACACCTTC. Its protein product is CASSLSGQGYGYTF.